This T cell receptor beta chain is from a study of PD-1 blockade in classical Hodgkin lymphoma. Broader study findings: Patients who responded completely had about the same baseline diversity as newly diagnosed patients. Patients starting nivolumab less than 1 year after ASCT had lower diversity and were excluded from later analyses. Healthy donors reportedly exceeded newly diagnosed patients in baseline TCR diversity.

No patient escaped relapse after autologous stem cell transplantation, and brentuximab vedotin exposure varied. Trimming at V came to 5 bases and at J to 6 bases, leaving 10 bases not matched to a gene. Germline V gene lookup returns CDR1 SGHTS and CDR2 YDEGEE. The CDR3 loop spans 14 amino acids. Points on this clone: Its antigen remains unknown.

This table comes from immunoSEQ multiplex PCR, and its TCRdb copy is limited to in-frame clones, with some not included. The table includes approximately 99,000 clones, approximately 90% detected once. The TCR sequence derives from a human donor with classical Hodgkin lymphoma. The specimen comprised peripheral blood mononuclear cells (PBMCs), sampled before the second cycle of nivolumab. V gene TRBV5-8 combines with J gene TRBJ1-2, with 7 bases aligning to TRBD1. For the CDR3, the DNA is TGTGCCAGCAGTATTACGGACAGGTCCCATGGCTACACCTTC. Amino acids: CASSITDRSHGYTF.